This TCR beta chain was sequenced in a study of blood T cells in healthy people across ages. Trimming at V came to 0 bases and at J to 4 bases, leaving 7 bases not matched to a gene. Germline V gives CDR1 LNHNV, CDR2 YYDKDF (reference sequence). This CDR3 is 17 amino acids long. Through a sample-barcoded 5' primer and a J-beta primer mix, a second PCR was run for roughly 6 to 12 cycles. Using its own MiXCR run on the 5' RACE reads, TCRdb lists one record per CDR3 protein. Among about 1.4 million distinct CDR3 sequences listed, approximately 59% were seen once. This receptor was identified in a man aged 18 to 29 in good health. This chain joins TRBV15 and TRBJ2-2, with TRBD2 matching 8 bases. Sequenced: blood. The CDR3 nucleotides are TGTGCCACCAGCAGAGAATCAGCGGGAGATCTCACCGGGGAGCTGTTTTTT. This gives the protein CATSRESAGDLTGELFF.